The present T cell receptor (beta chain) was sequenced within a study of T cell repertoires in cytomegalovirus infection. Study context: Alongside well-studied HLA-B-restricted CMV epitopes, recently identified HLA-C-restricted CMV epitopes were also used. A matching HLA type, together with CMV infection, was signaled by public TCR beta signatures.

The CDR3 length is 15 residues. Germline assignment: CDR1 SGDLS and CDR2 YYNGEE. With 0 bases removed from V and 5 bases from J, the gap between germline ends came to 14 bases. With regard to this clonotype: Its target is unknown.

TCRdb redid the calling of the reads with MiXCR, one entry per CDR3 protein. This sample carries about 400,000 distinct CDR3 sequences, about 34% of them seen once, and the ten largest clones take roughly 14%. Whole-study results and caveats: The cumulative frequency of public TCR beta families identified carriers of CMV plus the relevant HLA.

The chain combines TRBV9 with TRBJ1-2; D is ambiguous. The input for sequencing was cultured PBMCs, taken from culture after CMV antigen stimulation. The receptor was isolated from a human donor in good health (CMV status not recorded). Some clones in this sample may be carry-over from other donors' samples. The DNA of the CDR3 is TGTGCCAGCAGCGTAGTAGACGCAAGCGGGTATGGCTACACCTTC. As protein: CASSVVDASGYGYTF.